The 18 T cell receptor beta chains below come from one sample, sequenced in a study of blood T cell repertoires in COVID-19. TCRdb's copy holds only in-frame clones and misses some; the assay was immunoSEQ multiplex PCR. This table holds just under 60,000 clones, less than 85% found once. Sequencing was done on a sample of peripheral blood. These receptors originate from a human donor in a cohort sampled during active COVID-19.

In DNA form, the CDR3 reads TGTGCCAGCAGTCGCCGCCTCTGGGGGACAGGGCAAGAGACCCAGTACTTC. It yields the protein CASSRRLWGTGQETQYF. The rearrangement uses TRBV6-6 and TRBJ2-5; TRBD1 agrees at 9 bases. This CDR3 comprises 17 residues. Losses at the gene ends were 5 bases for V and 2 bases for J; bases not matched to a gene: 12. The germline gives CDR1 MNHNY, CDR2 SVGAGI (reference sequence).

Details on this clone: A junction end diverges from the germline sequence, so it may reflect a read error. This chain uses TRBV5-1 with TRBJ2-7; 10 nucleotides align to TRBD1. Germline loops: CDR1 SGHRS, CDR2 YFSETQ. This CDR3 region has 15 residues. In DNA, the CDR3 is TGCGCCAGCACCTTGGGACAGGGGCTAACCTACGAGCAGTACTTC. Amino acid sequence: CASTLGQGLTYEQYF.

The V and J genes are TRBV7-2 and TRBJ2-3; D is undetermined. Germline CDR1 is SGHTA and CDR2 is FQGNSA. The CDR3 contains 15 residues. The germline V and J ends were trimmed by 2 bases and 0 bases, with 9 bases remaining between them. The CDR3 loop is CASSLMVLSTDTQYF. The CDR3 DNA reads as TGTGCCAGCAGCTTAATGGTACTCAGCACAGATACGCAGTATTTT.

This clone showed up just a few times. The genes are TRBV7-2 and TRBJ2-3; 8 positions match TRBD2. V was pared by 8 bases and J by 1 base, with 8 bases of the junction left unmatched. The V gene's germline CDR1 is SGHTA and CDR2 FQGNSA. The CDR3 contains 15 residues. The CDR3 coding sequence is TGTGCCAGCGAGATTATAGCGGGACGCACAGATACGCAGTATTTT. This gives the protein CASEIIAGRTDTQYF.

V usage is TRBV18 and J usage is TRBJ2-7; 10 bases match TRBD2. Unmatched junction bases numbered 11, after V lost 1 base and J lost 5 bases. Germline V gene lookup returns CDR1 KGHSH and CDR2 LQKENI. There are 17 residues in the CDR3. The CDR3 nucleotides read TGTGCCAGCTCACCACTCCTCGGGTCTAGCGGGAGAAACGAGCAGTACTTC. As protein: CASSPLLGSSGRNEQYF.

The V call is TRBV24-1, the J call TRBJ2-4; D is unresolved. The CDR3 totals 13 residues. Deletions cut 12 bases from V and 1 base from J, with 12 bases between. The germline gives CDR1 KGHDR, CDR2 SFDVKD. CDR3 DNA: TGTGCCCCCTTGGCCCTTGCCAAAAACATTCAGTACTTC. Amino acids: CAPLALAKNIQYF.

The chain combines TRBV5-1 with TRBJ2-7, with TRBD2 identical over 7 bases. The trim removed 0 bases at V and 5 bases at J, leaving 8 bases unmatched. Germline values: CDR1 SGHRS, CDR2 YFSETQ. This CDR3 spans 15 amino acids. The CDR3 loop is CASSLARGVLHEQYF. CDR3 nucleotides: TGCGCCAGCAGCTTGGCTCGGGGGGTCCTGCACGAGCAGTACTTC.

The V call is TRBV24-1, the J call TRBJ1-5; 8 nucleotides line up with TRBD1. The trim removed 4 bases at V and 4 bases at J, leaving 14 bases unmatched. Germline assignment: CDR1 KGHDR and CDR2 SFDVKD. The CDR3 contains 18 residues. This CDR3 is CATSDSRQGPGINQPQHF. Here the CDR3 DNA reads TGTGCCACCAGTGACTCGAGACAGGGGCCCGGAATTAATCAGCCCCAGCATTTT.

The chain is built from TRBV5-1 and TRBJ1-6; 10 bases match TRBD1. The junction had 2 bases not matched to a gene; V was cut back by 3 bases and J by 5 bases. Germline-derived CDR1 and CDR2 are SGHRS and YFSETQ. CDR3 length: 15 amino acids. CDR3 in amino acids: CASSSGQGDNSPLHF. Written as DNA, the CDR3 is TGCGCCAGCAGCTCCGGACAGGGGGATAATTCACCCCTCCACTTT.

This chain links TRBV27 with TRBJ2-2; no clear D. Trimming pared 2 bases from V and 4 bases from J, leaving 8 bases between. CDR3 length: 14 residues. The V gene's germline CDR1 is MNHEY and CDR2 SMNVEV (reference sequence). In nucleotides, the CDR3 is TGTGCCAGCAGTTTAAATGGGCTCACCGGGGAGCTGTTTTTT. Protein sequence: CASSLNGLTGELFF.

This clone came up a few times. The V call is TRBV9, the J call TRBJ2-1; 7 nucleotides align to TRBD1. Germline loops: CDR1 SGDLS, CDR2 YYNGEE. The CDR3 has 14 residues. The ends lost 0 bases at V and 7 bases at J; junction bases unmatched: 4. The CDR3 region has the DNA TGTGCCAGCAGCGTAGTGGCAGGGGGTAATGAGCAGTTCTTC. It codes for CASSVVAGGNEQFF.

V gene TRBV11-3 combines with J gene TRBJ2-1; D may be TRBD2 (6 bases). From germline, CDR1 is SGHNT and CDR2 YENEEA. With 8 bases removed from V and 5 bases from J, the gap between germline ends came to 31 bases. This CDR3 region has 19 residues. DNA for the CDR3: TGTGCCAGCTTCACTGACCGGGACTTCCCCTGTAGGGTCAACAATGAGCAGTTCTTC. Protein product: CASFTDRDFPCRVNNEQFF.

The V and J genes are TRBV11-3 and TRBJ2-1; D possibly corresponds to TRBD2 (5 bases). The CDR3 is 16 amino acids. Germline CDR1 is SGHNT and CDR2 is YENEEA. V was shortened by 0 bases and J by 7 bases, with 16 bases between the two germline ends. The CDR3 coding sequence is TGTGCCAGCAGCTTAGATGGCCGGGAAGGGTCGAATGAGCAGTTCTTC. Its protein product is CASSLDGREGSNEQFF.

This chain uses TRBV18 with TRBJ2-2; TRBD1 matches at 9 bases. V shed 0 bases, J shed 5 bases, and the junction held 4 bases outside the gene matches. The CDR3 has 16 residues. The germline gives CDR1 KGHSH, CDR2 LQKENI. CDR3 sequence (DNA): TGTGCCAGCTCACCACCGGGGACAGGGAAAACCGGGGAGCTGTTTTTT. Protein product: CASSPPGTGKTGELFF.

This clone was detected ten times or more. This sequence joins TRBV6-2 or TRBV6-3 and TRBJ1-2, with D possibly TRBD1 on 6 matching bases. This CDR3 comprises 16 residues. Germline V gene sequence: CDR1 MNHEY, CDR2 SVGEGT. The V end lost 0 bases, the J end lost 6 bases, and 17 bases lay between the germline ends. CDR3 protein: CASSYSRVEGDNGYTF. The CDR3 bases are TGTGCCAGCAGTTACTCGAGGGTCGAGGGGGACAATGGCTACACCTTC.

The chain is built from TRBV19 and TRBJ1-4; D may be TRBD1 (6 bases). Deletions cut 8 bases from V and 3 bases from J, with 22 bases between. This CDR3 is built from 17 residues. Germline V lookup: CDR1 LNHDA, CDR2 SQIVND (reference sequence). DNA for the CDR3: TGTGCCAGTTCGGACAGACCCCCGGGGTCTGCTAATGAAAAACTGTTTTTT. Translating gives CASSDRPPGSANEKLFF.

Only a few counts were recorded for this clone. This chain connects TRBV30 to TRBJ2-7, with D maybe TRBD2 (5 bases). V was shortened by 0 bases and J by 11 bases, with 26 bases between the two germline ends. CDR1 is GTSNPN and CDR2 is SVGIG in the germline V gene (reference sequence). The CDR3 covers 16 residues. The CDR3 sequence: CAWSVSQASTYEREYF. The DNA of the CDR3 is TGTGCCTGGAGTGTCTCCCAGGCTTCCACCTACGAGAGGGAGTACTTC.

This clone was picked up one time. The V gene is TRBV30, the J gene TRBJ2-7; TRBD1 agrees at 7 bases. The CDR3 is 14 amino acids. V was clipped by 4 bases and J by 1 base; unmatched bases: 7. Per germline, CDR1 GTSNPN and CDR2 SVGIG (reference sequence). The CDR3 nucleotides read TGTGCCTGGAATTCCGGGACAGCTTCCTACGAGCAGTACTTC. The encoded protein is CAWNSGTASYEQYF.